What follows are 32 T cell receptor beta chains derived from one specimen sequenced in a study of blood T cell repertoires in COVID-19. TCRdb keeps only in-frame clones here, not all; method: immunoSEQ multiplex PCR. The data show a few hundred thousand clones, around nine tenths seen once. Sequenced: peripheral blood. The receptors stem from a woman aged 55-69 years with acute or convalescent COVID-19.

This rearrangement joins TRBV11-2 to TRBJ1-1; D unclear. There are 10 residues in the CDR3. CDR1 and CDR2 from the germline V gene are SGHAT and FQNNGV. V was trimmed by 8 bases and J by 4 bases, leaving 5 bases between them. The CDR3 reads CASPSTEAFF. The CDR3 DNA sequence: TGTGCCAGCCCCTCCACTGAAGCTTTCTTT. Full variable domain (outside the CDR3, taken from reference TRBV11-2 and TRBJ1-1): EAGVAQSPRYKIIEKRQSVAFWCNPISGHATLYWYQQILGQGPKLLIQFQNNGVVDDSQLPKDRFSAERLKGVDSTLKIQPAKLEDSAVYLCASPSTEAFFGQGTRLTVV.

The CDR3 reads CASSPLLAGGSTGELFF. The CDR3 DNA sequence: TGTGCCAGCTCACCGCTTTTGGCAGGGGGCAGCACCGGGGAGCTGTTTTTT. The V gene is TRBV18, the J gene TRBJ2-2; 8 nucleotides align to TRBD1. With V trimmed by 3 bases and J by 4 bases, 10 bases remained unmatched. The CDR3 length is 17 residues. In germline, CDR1 is KGHSH, CDR2 LQKENI.

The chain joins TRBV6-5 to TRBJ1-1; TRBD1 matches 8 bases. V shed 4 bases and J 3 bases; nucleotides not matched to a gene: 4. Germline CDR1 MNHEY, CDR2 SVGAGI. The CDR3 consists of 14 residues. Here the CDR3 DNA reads TGTGCCAGCAGTTTCACGGACAGGGACACTGAAGCTTTCTTT. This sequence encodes CASSFTDRDTEAFF.

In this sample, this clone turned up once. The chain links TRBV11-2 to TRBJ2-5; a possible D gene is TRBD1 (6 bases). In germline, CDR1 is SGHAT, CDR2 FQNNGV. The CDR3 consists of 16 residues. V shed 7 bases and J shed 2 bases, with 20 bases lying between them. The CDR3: CASKPSGTPSQETQYF. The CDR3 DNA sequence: TGTGCCAGCAAGCCGTCGGGGACACCCTCACAAGAGACCCAGTACTTC.

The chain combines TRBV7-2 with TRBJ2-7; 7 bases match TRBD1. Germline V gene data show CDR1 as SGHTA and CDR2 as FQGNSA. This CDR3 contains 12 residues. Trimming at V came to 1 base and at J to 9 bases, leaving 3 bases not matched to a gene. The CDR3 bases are TGTGCCAGCAGCTTAGGGGACAGCCCGCAGTACTTC. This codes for CASSLGDSPQYF.

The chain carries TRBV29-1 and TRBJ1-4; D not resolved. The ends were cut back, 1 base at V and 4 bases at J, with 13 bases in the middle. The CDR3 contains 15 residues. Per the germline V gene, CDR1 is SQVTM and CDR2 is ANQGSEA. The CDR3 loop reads CSVEVPSGGNEKLFF. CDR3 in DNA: TGCAGCGTTGAAGTCCCGAGTGGAGGTAATGAAAAACTGTTTTTT. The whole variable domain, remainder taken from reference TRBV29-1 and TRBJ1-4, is SAVISQKPSRDICQRGTSLTIQCQVDSQVTMMFWYRQQPGQSLTLIATANQGSEATYESGFVIDKFPISRPNLTFSTLTVSNMSPEDSSIYLCSVEVPSGGNEKLFFGSGTQLSVL.

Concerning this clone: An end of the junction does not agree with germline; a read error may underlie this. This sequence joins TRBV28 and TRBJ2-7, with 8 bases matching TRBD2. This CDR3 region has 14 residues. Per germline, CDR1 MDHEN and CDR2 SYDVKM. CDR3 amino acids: CASNLAGSFYEQYF. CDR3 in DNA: TGTGCCAGCAATTTAGCGGGGTCCTTCTACGAGCAGTACTTC.

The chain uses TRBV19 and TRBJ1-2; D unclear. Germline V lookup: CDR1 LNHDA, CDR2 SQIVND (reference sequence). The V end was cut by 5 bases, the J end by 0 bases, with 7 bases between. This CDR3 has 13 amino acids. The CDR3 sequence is CASSARANYGYTF. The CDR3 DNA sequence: TGTGCCAGTAGTGCGCGGGCTAACTATGGCTACACCTTC.

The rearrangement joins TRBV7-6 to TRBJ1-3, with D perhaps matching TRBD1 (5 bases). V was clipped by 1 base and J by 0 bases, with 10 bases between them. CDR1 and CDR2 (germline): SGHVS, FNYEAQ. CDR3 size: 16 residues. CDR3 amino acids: CASSLEQAGSGNTIYF. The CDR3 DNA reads TGTGCCAGCAGCTTAGAACAGGCTGGCTCTGGAAACACCATATATTTT.

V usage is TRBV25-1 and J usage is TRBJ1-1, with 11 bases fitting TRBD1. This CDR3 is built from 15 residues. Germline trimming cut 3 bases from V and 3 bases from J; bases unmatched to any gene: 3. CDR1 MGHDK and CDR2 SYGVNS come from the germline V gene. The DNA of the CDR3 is TGTGCCAGCAGTGACCCGGGACAGGGGGACACTGAAGCTTTCTTT. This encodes CASSDPGQGDTEAFF. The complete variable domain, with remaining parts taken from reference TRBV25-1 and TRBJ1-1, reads EADIYQTPRYLVIGTGKKITLECSQTMGHDKMYWYQQDPGMELHLIHYSYGVNSTEKGDLSSESTVSRIRTEHFPLTLESARPSHTSQYLCASSDPGQGDTEAFFGQGTRLTVV.

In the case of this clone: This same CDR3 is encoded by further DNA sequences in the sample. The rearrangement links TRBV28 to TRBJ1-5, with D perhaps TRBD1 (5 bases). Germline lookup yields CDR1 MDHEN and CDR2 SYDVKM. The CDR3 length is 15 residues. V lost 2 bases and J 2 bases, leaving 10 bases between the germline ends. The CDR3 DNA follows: TGTGCCAGCAGTTTAAGGGGAGGAGGCAATCAGCCCCAGCATTTT. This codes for CASSLRGGGNQPQHF.

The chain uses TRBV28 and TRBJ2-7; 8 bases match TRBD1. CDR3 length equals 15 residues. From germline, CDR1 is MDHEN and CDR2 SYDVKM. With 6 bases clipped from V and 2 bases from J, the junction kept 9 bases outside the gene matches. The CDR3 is CASRARQGTAYEQYF. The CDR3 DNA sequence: TGTGCCAGCAGGGCTCGACAGGGGACCGCCTACGAGCAGTACTTC.

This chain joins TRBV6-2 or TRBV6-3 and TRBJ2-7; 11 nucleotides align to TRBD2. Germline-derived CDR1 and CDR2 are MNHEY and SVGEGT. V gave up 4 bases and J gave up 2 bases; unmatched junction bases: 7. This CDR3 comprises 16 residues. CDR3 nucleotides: TGTGCCAGCAGTTTCCGGACTAGCGGGTATACCTACGAGCAGTACTTC. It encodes CASSFRTSGYTYEQYF.

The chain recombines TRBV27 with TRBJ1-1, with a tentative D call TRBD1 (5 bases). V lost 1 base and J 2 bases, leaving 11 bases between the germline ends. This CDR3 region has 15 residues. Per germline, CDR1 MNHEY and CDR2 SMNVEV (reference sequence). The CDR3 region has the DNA TGTGCCAGCAGTTTATTTCACCAGGGAAACACTGAAGCTTTCTTT. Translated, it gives CASSLFHQGNTEAFF.

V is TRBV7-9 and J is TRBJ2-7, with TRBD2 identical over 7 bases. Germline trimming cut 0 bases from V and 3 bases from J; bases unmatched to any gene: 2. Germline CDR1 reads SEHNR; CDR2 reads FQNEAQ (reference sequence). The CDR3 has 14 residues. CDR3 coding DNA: TGTGCCAGCAGCTTAGCGACTAGCAACTACGAGCAGTACTTC. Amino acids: CASSLATSNYEQYF.

CDR3 protein: CASSIGIGGDQPQHF. CDR3 DNA sequence: TGTGCCAGCAGCATCGGCATAGGGGGAGATCAGCCCCAGCATTTT. The chain recombines TRBV3-1 (or the pseudogene TRBV3-2) with TRBJ1-5, with D perhaps matching TRBD1 (6 bases). Per the germline V gene, CDR1 is LGHDT and CDR2 is YNNKEL (reference sequence). V lost 5 bases and J lost 5, with 16 bases in between. The CDR3 extends over 15 amino acids.

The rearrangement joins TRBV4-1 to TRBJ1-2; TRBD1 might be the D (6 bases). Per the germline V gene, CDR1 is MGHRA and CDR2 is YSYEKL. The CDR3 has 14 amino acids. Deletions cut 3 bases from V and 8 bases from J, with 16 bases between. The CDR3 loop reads CASSHVGQFEGYTF. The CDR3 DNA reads TGCGCCAGCAGCCACGTCGGACAGTTTGAAGGCTACACCTTC.

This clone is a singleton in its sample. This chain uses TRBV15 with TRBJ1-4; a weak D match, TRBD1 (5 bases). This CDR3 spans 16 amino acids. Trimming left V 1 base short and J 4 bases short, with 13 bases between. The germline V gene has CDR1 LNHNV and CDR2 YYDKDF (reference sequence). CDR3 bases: TGTGCCACCAGCAGAGTCGGGGACTGGGGTAATGAAAAACTGTTTTTT. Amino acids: CATSRVGDWGNEKLFF.

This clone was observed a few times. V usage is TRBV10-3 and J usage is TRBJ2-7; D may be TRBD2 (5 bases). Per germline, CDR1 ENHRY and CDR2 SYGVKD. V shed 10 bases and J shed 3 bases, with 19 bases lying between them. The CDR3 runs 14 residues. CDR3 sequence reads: CATAGGSEIYEQYF. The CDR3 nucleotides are TGTGCCACCGCGGGTGGGTCAGAGATCTACGAGCAGTACTTC.

The CDR3 DNA reads as TGTGCCAGCAGTGAACGGGACAACCAGTACGAGCAGTACTTC. It yields the protein CASSERDNQYEQYF. The rearrangement links TRBV6-1 to TRBJ2-7, with D perhaps TRBD1 (6 bases). Germline V gene sequence: CDR1 MNHNS, CDR2 SASEGT. V lost 2 bases, J lost 4 bases, and 12 bases lay in between. The CDR3 runs 14 residues.

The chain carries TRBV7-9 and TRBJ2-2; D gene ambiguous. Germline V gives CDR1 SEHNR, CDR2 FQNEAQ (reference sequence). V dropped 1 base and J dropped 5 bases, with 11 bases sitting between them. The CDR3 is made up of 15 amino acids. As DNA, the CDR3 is TGTGCCAGCAGCTTAGGGGCAGGTCGGACCGGGGAGCTGTTTTTT. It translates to CASSLGAGRTGELFF.

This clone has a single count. This chain's CDR3 is CASSLGISGGAGDTQYF. CDR3 sequence (DNA): TGTGCCAGCAGTCTCGGGATTAGCGGGGGGGCTGGAGATACGCAGTATTTT. The V and J genes are TRBV27 and TRBJ2-3; 11 positions match TRBD2. This CDR3 comprises 17 residues. Trimming removed 5 bases from V and 5 bases from J; junction bases left unmatched: 12. From germline, CDR1 is MNHEY and CDR2 SMNVEV (reference sequence).

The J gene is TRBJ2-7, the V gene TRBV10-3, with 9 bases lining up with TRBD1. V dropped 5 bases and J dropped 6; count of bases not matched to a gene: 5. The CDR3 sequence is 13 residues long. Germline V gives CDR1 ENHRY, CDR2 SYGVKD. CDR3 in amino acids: CAISTGTGSEQYF. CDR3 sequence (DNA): TGTGCCATCAGTACCGGGACAGGGAGCGAGCAGTACTTC.

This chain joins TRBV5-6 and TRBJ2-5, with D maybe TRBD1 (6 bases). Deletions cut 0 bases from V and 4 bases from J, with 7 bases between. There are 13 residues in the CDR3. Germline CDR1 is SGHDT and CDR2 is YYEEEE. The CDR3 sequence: CASSLGTAETQYF. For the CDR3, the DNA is TGTGCCAGCAGCTTGGGGACAGCAGAGACCCAGTACTTC.

The DNA of the CDR3 is TGTGCCGGTCTCCGGGATGAGCAGTTCTTC. Its translation is CAGLRDEQFF. This rearrangement joins TRBV7-3 to TRBJ2-1; no clear D. Germline V gene sequence: CDR1 SGHTA, CDR2 FQGTGA. The ends were cut back, 11 bases at V and 8 bases at J, with 10 bases in the middle. The CDR3 sequence is 10 residues long.

The CDR3 is CASSLEAGVGNQPQHF. Written as DNA, the CDR3 is TGTGCCAGCAGCTTAGAGGCGGGGGTAGGCAATCAGCCCCAGCATTTT. This chain joins TRBV7-9 and TRBJ1-5, with D maybe TRBD1 (5 bases). V was pared by 1 base and J by 2 bases, with 12 bases between. Germline V lookup: CDR1 SEHNR, CDR2 FQNEAQ (reference sequence). The CDR3 has 16 residues.

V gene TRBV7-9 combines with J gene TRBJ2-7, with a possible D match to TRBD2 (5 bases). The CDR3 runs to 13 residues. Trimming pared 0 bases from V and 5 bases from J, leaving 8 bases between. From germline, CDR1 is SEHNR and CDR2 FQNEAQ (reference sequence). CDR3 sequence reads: CASSLATRDEQYF. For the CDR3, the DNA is TGTGCCAGCAGCTTAGCGACGAGGGACGAGCAGTACTTC.

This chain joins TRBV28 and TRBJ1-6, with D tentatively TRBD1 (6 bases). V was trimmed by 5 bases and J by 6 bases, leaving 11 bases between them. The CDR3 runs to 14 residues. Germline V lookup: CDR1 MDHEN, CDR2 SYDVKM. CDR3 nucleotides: TGTGCCAGCAGTCAACAGGGCCCTAATTCACCCCTCCACTTT. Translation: CASSQQGPNSPLHF.

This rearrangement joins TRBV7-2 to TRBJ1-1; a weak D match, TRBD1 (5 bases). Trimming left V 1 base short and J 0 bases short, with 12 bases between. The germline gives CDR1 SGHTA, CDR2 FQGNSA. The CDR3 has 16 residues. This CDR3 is CASSLVSQGVNTEAFF. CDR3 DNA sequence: TGTGCCAGCAGCTTAGTATCTCAAGGGGTGAACACTGAAGCTTTCTTT.

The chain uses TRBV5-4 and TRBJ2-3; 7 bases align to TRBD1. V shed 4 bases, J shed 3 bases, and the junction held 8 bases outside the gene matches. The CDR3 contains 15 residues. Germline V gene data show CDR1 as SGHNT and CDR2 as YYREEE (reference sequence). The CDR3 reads CASSQEQGTTDTQYF. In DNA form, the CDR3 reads TGTGCCAGCAGCCAGGAACAGGGGACGACAGATACGCAGTATTTT.

In nucleotides, the CDR3 is TGTGCCAGCGAGCGTAGTCCAAGCAATGAGCAGTTCTTC. It yields the protein CASERSPSNEQFF. This chain joins TRBV9 and TRBJ2-1, with D uncertain. Trimming pared 7 bases from V and 6 bases from J, leaving 14 bases between. The germline V gene encodes CDR1 SGDLS and CDR2 YYNGEE. The CDR3 has 13 residues.

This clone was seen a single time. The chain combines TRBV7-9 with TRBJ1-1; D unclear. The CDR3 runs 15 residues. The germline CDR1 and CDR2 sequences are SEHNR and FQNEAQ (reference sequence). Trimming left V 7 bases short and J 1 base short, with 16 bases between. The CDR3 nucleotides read TGTGCCAGCATGAGGCGGAACCCTGGGAACACTGAAGCTTTCTTT. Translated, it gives CASMRRNPGNTEAFF. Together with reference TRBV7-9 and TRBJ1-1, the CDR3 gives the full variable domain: DTGVSQNPRHKITKRGQNVTFRCDPISEHNRLYWYRQTLGQGPEFLTYFQNEAQLEKSRLLSDRFSAERPKGSFSTLEIQRTEQGDSAMYLCASMRRNPGNTEAFFGQGTRLTVV.